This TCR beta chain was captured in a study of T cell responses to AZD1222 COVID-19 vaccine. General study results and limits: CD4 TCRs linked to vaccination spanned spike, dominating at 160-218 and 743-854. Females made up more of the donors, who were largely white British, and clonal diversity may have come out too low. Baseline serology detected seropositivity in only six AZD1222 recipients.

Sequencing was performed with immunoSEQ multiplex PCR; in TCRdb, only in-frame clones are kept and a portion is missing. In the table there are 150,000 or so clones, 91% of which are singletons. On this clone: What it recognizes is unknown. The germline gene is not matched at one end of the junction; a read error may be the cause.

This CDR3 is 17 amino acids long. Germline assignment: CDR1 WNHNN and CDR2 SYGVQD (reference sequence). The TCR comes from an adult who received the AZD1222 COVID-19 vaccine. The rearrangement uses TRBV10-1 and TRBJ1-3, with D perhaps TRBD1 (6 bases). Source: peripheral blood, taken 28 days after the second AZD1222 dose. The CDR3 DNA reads TGCCCCAGCAGGGGCGGCGGGCGGGGGGGTACTGGAAACACCATATATTTT. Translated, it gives CPSRGGGRGGTGNTIYF.